The 20 T cell receptor beta chains below come from one sample, sequenced in a study of CD8 T cells in ankylosing spondylitis. Study outcomes and limitations: A TCR beta motif of roughly 8 highly homologous variants appeared characteristic of ankylosing spondylitis blood.

These receptors are not linked to any known antigen. TCRdb reprocessed the 5' RACE reads via MiXCR and lists one record per CDR3 protein. The sample shows approximately 300,000 distinct CDR3 sequences, roughly 8% of them seen only once. Sequencing used blood, either unsorted or a sorted T cell fraction (not recorded which). These receptors originate from a male donor with ankylosing spondylitis.

The CDR3 coding sequence is TGTGCCAGCCTCACAGATACGCAGTATTTT. This gives the protein CASLTDTQYF. The J gene is TRBJ2-3, the V gene TRBV6-1; D not resolved. CDR3 length: 10 amino acids. The V end was cut by 8 bases, the J end by 2 bases, with 2 bases between. Germline V gene lookup returns CDR1 MNHNS and CDR2 SASEGT.

This clonotype was seen ten or more times. The chain employs TRBV29-1 and TRBJ2-1; TRBD2 aligns across 7 bases. Germline CDR1 reads SQVTM; CDR2 reads ANQGSEA. With 6 bases clipped from V and 3 bases from J, the junction kept 14 bases outside the gene matches. This CDR3 has 16 amino acids. The CDR3 reads CSVGGSQPARYNEQFF. Here the CDR3 DNA reads TGCAGCGTGGGGGGGTCCCAACCTGCGCGCTACAATGAGCAGTTCTTC.

The chain has TRBV6-5 and TRBJ1-6, with D possibly matching TRBD1 (5 bases). The V gene lost 2 bases and the J gene lost 4 bases, with 18 bases spanning the gap. CDR3 length: 18 amino acids. Germline CDR1 MNHEY, CDR2 SVGAGI. CDR3 in DNA: TGTGCCAGCAGTTACCAGGGCGCTGACATGGGATATAATTCACCCCTCCACTTT. Translated: CASSYQGADMGYNSPLHF.

This clonotype appeared many times. The genes are TRBV12-3 or TRBV12-4 and TRBJ1-4, with D possibly being TRBD1 (5 bases). The length of the CDR3 is 14 residues. V lost 7 bases, J lost 6 bases, and 15 bases lay in between. The CDR3 reads CASTWGTGDEKLFF. CDR3 nucleotides: TGTGCCAGCACTTGGGGGACTGGGGATGAAAAACTGTTTTTT.

This clonotype occurred a few times. The chain employs TRBV12-3 or TRBV12-4 and TRBJ2-2; 8 positions agree with TRBD1. The CDR3 is made up of 14 amino acids. V was clipped by 5 bases and J by 6 bases; unmatched bases: 5. CDR3 nucleotides: TGTGCCAGCAGTGGACAGGGCAGTCCCGGGGAGCTGTTTTTT. Protein product: CASSGQGSPGELFF.

This chain links TRBV19 with TRBJ2-5; 8 bases are shared with TRBD1. Per germline, CDR1 LNHDA and CDR2 SQIVND (reference sequence). This CDR3 contains 12 residues. The V segment lost 6 bases and the J segment 5 bases; nucleotides outside the gene matches: 2. DNA of the CDR3: TGTGCCAGTAGCCGGACAGGGGAGACCCAGTACTTC. Protein product: CASSRTGETQYF.

This clonotype was seen repeatedly, ten times or more. The J gene is TRBJ1-5, the V gene TRBV4-1; D uncertain. The V gene lost 2 bases and the J gene lost 7 bases, with 15 bases spanning the gap. CDR1 is MGHRA, CDR2 YSYEKL, per germline. The CDR3 length is 15 residues. The CDR3, as DNA: TGCGCCAGCAGCCAACGACTCGGCTCGCAGCAGCCCCAGCATTTT. Amino acids: CASSQRLGSQQPQHF.

This clonotype was observed a few times. The rearrangement uses TRBV4-3 and TRBJ2-3; D is tentatively TRBD1 or TRBD2 (5 bases each). Germline-derived CDR1 and CDR2 are LGHNA and YSLEER. The CDR3 length is 17 residues. Trimming shortened V by 0 bases and J by 4 bases, and 17 bases separated the two germline ends. CDR3 nucleotide sequence: TGCGCCAGCAGCCAAGATGGCGGAGGCAGGGTAGCAGATACGCAGTATTTT. The encoded protein is CASSQDGGGRVADTQYF.

This clonotype was picked up a small number of times. The J gene is TRBJ2-2, the V gene TRBV5-1, with TRBD2 matching over 10 bases. Trimming removed 3 bases from V and 3 bases from J; junction bases left unmatched: 2. There are 15 residues in the CDR3. Germline CDR1 and CDR2: SGHRS and YFSETQ. The CDR3 bases are TGCGCCAGCAGCTCGAGCGGGAGGGACACCGGGGAGCTGTTTTTT. Translation: CASSSSGRDTGELFF.

This chain uses TRBV20-1 with TRBJ2-1; D is perhaps TRBD1 or TRBD2 (5 bases each). The V end was cut by 3 bases, the J end by 1 base, with 13 bases between. The CDR3 is 15 amino acids. Germline V gene data show CDR1 as DFQATT and CDR2 as SNEGSKA (reference sequence). The CDR3 sequence: CSASWGTGSYNEQFF. The CDR3 DNA is TGCAGTGCTAGCTGGGGGACGGGGTCCTACAATGAGCAGTTCTTC.

This clonotype was counted only a few times. This sequence joins TRBV5-1 and TRBJ2-1; TRBD2 matches at 12 bases. The CDR3 is 17 residues long. The junction had 16 bases not matched to a gene; V was cut back by 5 bases and J by 10 bases. Germline CDR1 reads SGHRS; CDR2 reads YFSETQ. The chain's CDR3 is CASSSRLAGVPGGEQFF. CDR3 coding DNA: TGCGCCAGCAGTTCGAGACTAGCGGGAGTGCCCGGGGGGGAGCAGTTCTTC.

V usage is TRBV20-1 and J usage is TRBJ1-6; no clear D. CDR3 length equals 15 residues. V was pared by 0 bases and J by 6 bases, with 12 bases between. Germline V gene lookup returns CDR1 DFQATT and CDR2 SNEGSKA (reference sequence). In DNA, the CDR3 is TGCAGTGCTAGAGATCATCGGGCCAGTAATTCACCCCTCCACTTT. Translated, it gives CSARDHRASNSPLHF.

The chain joins TRBV7-8 to TRBJ2-7, with D possibly TRBD1 on 9 matching bases. Trimming shortened V by 6 bases and J by 2 bases, and 23 bases separated the two germline ends. The CDR3 consists of 17 residues. Germline CDR1 reads SGHVS; CDR2 reads FQNEAQ. CDR3 residues: CASRPGQGIGRAYEQYF. CDR3 sequence (DNA): TGTGCCAGCAGACCAGGACAGGGGATCGGGAGGGCCTACGAGCAGTACTTC. The full variable domain, completed using reference TRBV7-8 and TRBJ2-7, is GAGVSQSPRYKVAKRGQDVALRCDPISGHVSLFWYQQALGQGPEFLTYFQNEAQLDKSGLPSDRFFAERPEGSVSTLKIQRTQQEDSAVYLCASRPGQGIGRAYEQYFGPGTRLTVT.

In this sample, this clonotype turned up a few times. This chain connects TRBV20-1 to TRBJ1-1; D not certain. This CDR3 spans 16 amino acids. The germline CDR1 and CDR2 sequences are DFQATT and SNEGSKA (reference sequence). V gave up 2 bases and J gave up 1 base, with 17 bases separating them. The CDR3 sequence: CSARSRLVRRNTEAFF. In DNA, the CDR3 is TGCAGTGCTAGAAGCCGTTTGGTCAGGCGGAACACTGAAGCTTTCTTT.

This clonotype was detected only a few times. The CDR3 protein is CASSPERGTQYF. CDR3 coding DNA: TGTGCCAGCTCACCAGAACGGGGAACCCAGTACTTC. This sequence joins TRBV18 and TRBJ2-5; tentative D call: TRBD2 (5 bases). The CDR3 contains 12 residues. V was shortened by 2 bases and J by 8 bases, with 9 bases between the two germline ends. In germline, CDR1 is KGHSH, CDR2 LQKENI.

This rearrangement joins TRBV7-9 to TRBJ2-7, with TRBD2 identical over 8 bases. CDR1 and CDR2 (germline): SEHNR, FQNEAQ (reference sequence). Trimming removed 0 bases from V and 1 base from J; junction bases left unmatched: 8. The CDR3 consists of 17 residues. CDR3 bases: TGTGCCAGCAGCTTAGCTCTAGCGGGTGGAGCTTCCTACGAGCAGTACTTC. Protein: CASSLALAGGASYEQYF.

V usage is TRBV19 and J usage is TRBJ1-5; the match to TRBD1 covers 7 bases. Unmatched junction bases numbered 9, after V lost 9 bases and J lost 1 base. In germline, CDR1 is LNHDA, CDR2 SQIVND (reference sequence). CDR3 size: 15 residues. This CDR3 reads CASKAGDRSNQPQHF. DNA for the CDR3: TGTGCCAGCAAAGCAGGGGACAGAAGCAATCAGCCCCAGCATTTT.

CDR3 amino acids: CASSQLWESTDTQYF. The DNA of the CDR3 is TGTGCCAGCAGCCAACTCTGGGAGAGCACAGATACGCAGTATTTT. The rearrangement links TRBV4-2 to TRBJ2-3, with a possible D match to TRBD2 (5 bases). The CDR3 has 15 residues. Germline V gene data show CDR1 as LGHNA and CDR2 as YNFKEQ. V dropped 2 bases and J dropped 0 bases, with 9 bases sitting between them.

This clonotype was seen a few times. The chain couples TRBV20-1 to TRBJ2-1, with TRBD2 identical over 13 bases. The J segment lost 4 bases and the V segment lost 1 base, leaving 7 bases of the junction unmatched. The germline CDR1 and CDR2 sequences are DFQATT and SNEGSKA (reference sequence). This CDR3 is built from 17 residues. The CDR3 sequence: CSARGGLAGDKYNEQFF. Written as DNA, the CDR3 is TGCAGTGCTAGAGGCGGACTAGCGGGAGATAAGTACAATGAGCAGTTCTTC.

The rearrangement uses TRBV9 and TRBJ2-7; 7 positions agree with TRBD2. The V and J ends lost 4 bases and 2 bases, in that order; junction bases with no gene match: 15. Germline-derived CDR1 and CDR2 are SGDLS and YYNGEE. The CDR3 covers 17 residues. CDR3 amino acids: CASSPRTSLSGPYEQYF. DNA for the CDR3: TGTGCCAGCAGCCCGCGGACTAGTCTATCCGGCCCCTACGAGCAGTACTTC.